This passage covers 19 T cell receptor beta chains from one sample sequenced in a study of T cell responses to AZD1222 COVID-19 vaccine. Generated by immunoSEQ multiplex PCR, the TCRdb table keeps only in-frame clones and is missing some. Of some 160,000 clones in the sample, 88% were seen once. The sample here was peripheral blood, taken on day 0 of AZD1222 vaccination. The receptors shown here come from an adult in good health.

In nucleotides, the CDR3 is TGTGCCAGCAGCTTAGACAGGCGCTCTGGGGCCAACGTCCTGACTTTC. It translates to CASSLDRRSGANVLTF. The rearrangement links TRBV7-8 to TRBJ2-6, with D perhaps TRBD1 (5 bases). This CDR3 contains 16 residues. V lost 1 base, J lost 0 bases, and 7 bases lay in between. Germline-derived CDR1 and CDR2 are SGHVS and FQNEAQ.

V is TRBV7-8 and J is TRBJ1-5, with no clear D. This CDR3 has 13 amino acids. Trimming stripped 5 bases from V and 4 bases from J, with 9 bases between. Germline V CDR1 and CDR2: SGHVS, FQNEAQ. The CDR3 sequence: CASSQDGNQPQHF. The CDR3 DNA sequence: TGTGCCAGCAGCCAAGACGGAAATCAGCCCCAGCATTTT.

The genes are TRBV9 and TRBJ2-7; perhaps TRBD2 as D (6 bases). The CDR3 is 15 amino acids. Germline CDR1 reads SGDLS; CDR2 reads YYNGEE. Between the trimmed V and J ends, which lost 4 bases and 3 bases, there was a span of 17 bases. The CDR3 sequence: CASSFGWDGGYEQYF. The CDR3 DNA reads as TGTGCCAGCAGCTTTGGATGGGACGGGGGCTACGAGCAGTACTTC.

The genes are TRBV7-7 and TRBJ2-7, with TRBD2 identical over 8 bases. From germline, CDR1 is SSHAT and CDR2 FNYEAQ (reference sequence). CDR3 length equals 15 residues. The V gene end was trimmed by 1 base and the J gene end by 4 bases; junction bases not matched to a gene: 6. Here the CDR3 DNA reads TGTGCCAGCAGCTTAGGCGGAGCGGGAGAATACGAGCAGTACTTC. Translation: CASSLGGAGEYEQYF.

V gene TRBV4-2 combines with J gene TRBJ2-7, with 10 bases that match TRBD2. V was pared by 3 bases and J by 2 bases, with 4 bases of the junction left unmatched. The CDR3 is made up of 15 amino acids. Germline V gives CDR1 LGHNA, CDR2 YNFKEQ. The CDR3 nucleotides are TGTGCCAGCAGCCATAGCGGGGGGCTACCCTACGAGCAGTACTTC. Protein product: CASSHSGGLPYEQYF.

V gene TRBV6-5 combines with J gene TRBJ1-1, with a possible D match to TRBD1 (6 bases). The germline V gene encodes CDR1 MNHEY and CDR2 SVGAGI. V was shortened by 6 bases and J by 4 bases, with 12 bases between the two germline ends. The CDR3 contains 13 residues. CDR3 amino acids: CASRVQGGTEAFF. CDR3 nucleotide sequence: TGTGCCAGCAGGGTACAGGGCGGCACTGAAGCTTTCTTT.

The rearrangement links TRBV5-1 to TRBJ1-1; D gene unclear. Germline lookup yields CDR1 SGHRS and CDR2 YFSETQ. Trimming left V 2 bases short and J 1 base short, with 6 bases between. This CDR3 region has 13 residues. DNA of the CDR3: TGCGCCAGCAGCTTACAAACGAACACTGAAGCTTTCTTT. Its translation is CASSLQTNTEAFF.

V is TRBV7-8 and J is TRBJ2-1; D possibly uses TRBD1 or TRBD2 (6 bases each). The germline V and J ends were trimmed by 1 base and 8 bases, with 9 bases remaining between them. The CDR3 is made up of 13 amino acids. Germline CDR1 and CDR2: SGHVS and FQNEAQ. CDR3 region: CASSLGGADEQFF. In DNA form, the CDR3 reads TGTGCCAGCAGCTTAGGGGGGGCAGATGAGCAGTTCTTC.

A few counts support this clone. The chain joins TRBV5-4 to TRBJ2-2; 9 positions match TRBD1. J gave up 2 bases and V 4 bases, and 9 bases lay outside the gene matches. The length of the CDR3 is 17 residues. Germline V gives CDR1 SGHNT, CDR2 YYREEE (reference sequence). The CDR3 DNA follows: TGTGCCAGCAGCCCTGGGACAGGGCTAGAAAACACCGGGGAGCTGTTTTTT. This gives the protein CASSPGTGLENTGELFF.

The chain uses TRBV28 and TRBJ1-1; 9 nucleotides agree with TRBD1. Germline CDR1 is MDHEN and CDR2 is SYDVKM. CDR3 size: 15 residues. With 5 bases clipped from V and 5 bases from J, the junction kept 9 bases outside the gene matches. The CDR3 reads CASSTAGTGSTEAFF. The CDR3 DNA is TGTGCCAGCAGTACCGCCGGGACAGGGTCTACTGAAGCTTTCTTT.

This clone was observed a single time. V is TRBV4-1 and J is TRBJ1-5; 9 nucleotides match TRBD1. The germline gives CDR1 MGHRA, CDR2 YSYEKL. The CDR3 has 16 residues. J was trimmed by 5 bases and V by 2 bases; bases with no gene match: 7. The DNA of the CDR3 is TGCGCCAGCAGCCAACCCGGGACAGGGAGGGATCAGCCCCAGCATTTT. This translates into CASSQPGTGRDQPQHF.

The chain is built from TRBV27 and TRBJ1-2; D remains unclear. This CDR3 is 17 amino acids long. Deletions cut 0 bases from V and 1 base from J, with 15 bases between. CDR1 MNHEY and CDR2 SMNVEV come from the germline V gene (reference sequence). The CDR3: CASSLSWGEALNYGYTF. The CDR3 nucleotides are TGTGCCAGCAGTTTATCGTGGGGTGAGGCGCTTAACTATGGCTACACCTTC.

The CDR3 region has the DNA TGTGCCAGCAGCTTCGGACAGGGTGGTGTGAATGAGCAGTTCTTC. It encodes CASSFGQGGVNEQFF. V is TRBV7-9 and J is TRBJ2-1, with 8 nucleotides matching TRBD1. The CDR3 runs 15 residues. The ends lost 3 bases at V and 7 bases at J; junction bases unmatched: 8. Germline CDR1 and CDR2: SEHNR and FQNEAQ (reference sequence).

The chain links TRBV3-1 (or the pseudogene TRBV3-2) to TRBJ2-6, with D maybe TRBD2 (5 bases). The germline V and J ends were trimmed by 0 bases and 2 bases, with 8 bases remaining between them. The CDR3 covers 16 residues. CDR1 is LGHDT, CDR2 YNNKEL, per germline (reference sequence). CDR3 loop: CASSQDLGTGANVLTF. In DNA form, the CDR3 reads TGTGCCAGCAGCCAAGATCTCGGGACTGGGGCCAACGTCCTGACTTTC.

The gene calls are TRBV5-4 and TRBJ1-4, with D maybe TRBD1 (5 bases). The V end was cut by 5 bases, the J end by 3 bases, with 11 bases between. This CDR3 region has 14 residues. Germline V gives CDR1 SGHNT, CDR2 YYREEE (reference sequence). The CDR3 protein is CASSTGTANEKLFF. DNA of the CDR3: TGTGCCAGCAGTACCGGGACGGCTAATGAAAAACTGTTTTTT.

In its sample, this clone was seen once. The gene calls are TRBV3-1 (or the pseudogene TRBV3-2) and TRBJ1-4, with D possibly TRBD1 on 6 matching bases. The germline gives CDR1 LGHDT, CDR2 YNNKEL (reference sequence). The length of the CDR3 is 14 residues. V lost 3 bases and J lost 6, with 11 bases in between. The CDR3 bases are TGTGCCAGCAGCCACGCGGGGGGCGATGAAAAACTGTTTTTT. Translated, it gives CASSHAGGDEKLFF.

The chain uses TRBV5-1 and TRBJ1-3, with 9 bases identical to TRBD1. The CDR3 is 16 residues long. Trimming took 0 bases from V and 4 from J; bases not matched to a gene: 5. CDR1 and CDR2 from the germline V gene are SGHRS and YFSETQ. The CDR3 here is CASSLAPTGGGNTIYF. CDR3 sequence (DNA): TGCGCCAGCAGCTTGGCCCCGACAGGGGGGGGAAACACCATATATTTT.

The V call is TRBV27, the J call TRBJ1-5; 7 bases are shared with TRBD1. V was pared by 1 base and J by 2 bases, with 5 bases of the junction left unmatched. The CDR3 loop spans 16 amino acids. The germline V gene encodes CDR1 MNHEY and CDR2 SMNVEV (reference sequence). The CDR3 here is CASSLWGQPGNQPQHF. The CDR3, as DNA: TGTGCCAGCAGTTTATGGGGACAGCCGGGCAATCAGCCCCAGCATTTT.

This chain joins TRBV6-5 and TRBJ2-1; unclear D gene. V shed 2 bases and J shed 15 bases, with 17 bases lying between them. This CDR3 comprises 13 residues. Looked up from germline, CDR1 is MNHEY and CDR2 is SVGAGI. As DNA, the CDR3 is TGTGCCAGCAGTTACGGGTTGATCCCTGAGGTGTTCTTC. Translating it yields CASSYGLIPEVFF.